These 7 T cell receptor beta chains share one sample of origin, sequenced in a study of T-cell reconstitution after alpha-beta-depleted transplantation in children. Using unique molecular identifiers, the investigators prepared the TCRbeta library. TCRdb re-analysed the PCR reads in MiXCR, keeping a single row per CDR3 protein. The table has about 290,000 distinct CDR3 sequences, around a tenth seen once. Sequences were derived from PBMCs, sampled before TCRalphabeta/CD19-depleted stem cell transplant. The receptors shown here come from a boy younger than two with acute myeloid leukemia, due to receive a stem cell transplant.

The table lists this clonotype with many counts. The CDR3 here is CASSSPGTGLSTDTQYF. DNA of the CDR3: TGTGCCAGCAGCTCCCCCGGGACAGGCCTATCCACAGATACGCAGTATTTT. This chain uses TRBV7-9 with TRBJ2-3; 8 bases fit TRBD1. Germline assignment: CDR1 SEHNR and CDR2 FQNEAQ (reference sequence). V trimming: 4 bases; J trimming: 2 bases; junction bases outside the gene matches: 11. This CDR3 is built from 17 residues.

This clonotype was detected ten times or more. The CDR3 reads CASSFPRGVSSYNEQFF. CDR3 DNA sequence: TGTGCCAGCAGTTTCCCCAGGGGTGTGAGCTCCTACAATGAGCAGTTCTTC. V usage is TRBV28 and J usage is TRBJ2-1; D might be TRBD1 (6 bases). V lost 3 bases to trimming and J lost 0 bases, with 15 bases between them. The CDR3 is 17 residues long. In germline, CDR1 is MDHEN, CDR2 SYDVKM. Variable domain in full (rest from reference TRBV28 and TRBJ2-1): DVKVTQSSRYLVKRTGEKVFLECVQDMDHENMFWYRQDPGLGLRLIYFSYDVKMKEKGDIPEGYSVSREKKERFSLILESASTNQTSMYLCASSFPRGVSSYNEQFFGPGTRLTVL.

V gene TRBV6-1 combines with J gene TRBJ2-7; 9 bases match TRBD1. J was trimmed by 5 bases and V by 6 bases; bases with no gene match: 5. Germline V lookup: CDR1 MNHNS, CDR2 SASEGT. This CDR3 is 13 amino acids long. CDR3 bases: TGTGCCAGCAGCCCGAACAGGGGGCACGAGCAGTACTTC. Its protein is CASSPNRGHEQYF.

This clonotype has at least ten counts. V gene TRBV11-3 combines with J gene TRBJ2-1; 9 bases are shared with TRBD2. This CDR3 is built from 15 residues. Germline lookup yields CDR1 SGHNT and CDR2 YENEEA. V was clipped by 5 bases and J by 10 bases; unmatched bases: 12. This CDR3 is CASSLEREALLEQFF. CDR3 DNA: TGTGCCAGCAGCCTCGAGCGGGAGGCCCTCCTCGAGCAGTTCTTC.

Note on this clonotype: This may stem from a read error, because a much larger clone lies one nucleotide away. The chain is built from TRBV28 and TRBJ1-2; perhaps TRBD1 as D (6 bases). CDR3 size: 15 residues. Germline CDR1 reads MDHEN; CDR2 reads SYDVKM. In nucleotides, the CDR3 is TGTGCCAGCAGGCCGGCCAGGACAGCTAACTATGGCTACTCCTTC. It yields the protein CASRPARTANYGYSF.

The CDR3 here is CASSADWTGTDTQYF. CDR3 DNA sequence: TGTGCCAGCAGCGCCGACTGGACGGGCACAGATACGCAGTATTTT. The chain links TRBV7-6 to TRBJ2-3; D is undetermined. V dropped 5 bases and J dropped 1 base, with 13 bases sitting between them. The CDR3 loop spans 15 amino acids. Germline values: CDR1 SGHVS, CDR2 FNYEAQ.

This clonotype has ten or more counts. This chain connects TRBV28 to TRBJ2-7, with D tentatively TRBD1 (8 bases). Deletions cut 5 bases from V and 3 bases from J, with 14 bases between. Germline V gene lookup returns CDR1 MDHEN and CDR2 SYDVKM. The CDR3 extends over 14 amino acids. The CDR3, as DNA: TGTGCCAGCAGTAAGACAGGGGAGGGCTACGAGCAGTACTTC. It translates to CASSKTGEGYEQYF.